This T cell receptor (beta chain) was sequenced during a study of shared clonotypes between healthy human individuals. General study results and limits: Generally, naive subsets (rather than memory subsets) showed larger estimated richness. Sorted-subset sequencing, rarefaction showed, was incomplete despite large depth.

Partitioning of CD4+ cells yielded a CD45RA+ naive subset and a CD45RA-negative memory subset. The CDR3 has 14 amino acids. In germline, CDR1 is SNHLY, CDR2 FYNNEI. The ends lost 5 bases at V and 7 bases at J; junction bases unmatched: 4. This clone was observed a handful of times. Its antigen is not identified. The repertoire was sequenced with immunoSEQ multiplex PCR; TCRdb's copy has only in-frame clones and lacks some. The table lists 600,000 to 750,000 clones, roughly 78% of them singletons. The chain links TRBV2 to TRBJ2-1, with 11 bases identical to TRBD2. The specimen was memory CD4+ T cells sorted from blood. Specified subset: CD45RA-negative fraction. The clonotype comes from a woman aged 30 to 39 in good health. Written as DNA, the CDR3 is TGTGCCAGCAGTAAACTAGCGGGAGCTAATGAGCAGTTCTTC. It is translated as CASSKLAGANEQFF.